This TCR beta chain was identified in a study of beta chain features in type 1 diabetes. General study points: Among patients with Type 1 diabetes, TCRB CDR3s were moderately but significantly shorter in every one of the four CD4+ subsets. Short templates might get an advantage during PCR, and this would be equal in patients and controls. For type 1 diabetes patients, VDJ junctions showed fewer insertions and more deletions.

This clone was seen a few times. Its target is not known. Every bit of the isolated RNA underwent reverse transcription, so sequencing read expressed TCRB transcripts. The protocol was immunoSEQ multiplex PCR, while the TCRdb copy is restricted to in-frame clones and leaves out a portion. The table includes hundreds of thousands of clones, around 15% detected once. The V gene's germline CDR1 is SQVTM and CDR2 ANQGSEA. The CDR3 sequence is 14 residues long. Germline trimming cut 7 bases from V and 8 bases from J; bases unmatched to any gene: 9. This TCR came from a man between 18 and 29 years old with type 1 diabetes. This rearrangement joins TRBV29-1 to TRBJ2-1; 12 positions agree with TRBD2. Sequenced input: naive CD4+ T cells from blood. The CDR3 DNA follows: TGCAGCGGACAGCCTAGCGGGGGGGCCTATGAGCAGTTCTTC. It yields the protein CSGQPSGGAYEQFF.